The entry below gives a single TCR beta chain sequence along with its context. Its antigen remains unknown. This sample stems from a study of T cell responses to AZD1222 COVID-19 vaccine. Findings and caveats of the study: The sample set comprised mostly white British donors with more females, and clonal diversity was possibly underestimated. Regions 160-218 and 743-854 held dominance among vaccine-associated CD4 TCRs, which spanned spike. There were repertoire samples only from the period after the peak T cell response. Nearly half of unique spike-specific TCRs reportedly avoided B.1.351 and B.1.1.7 mutated regions.

CDR1 and CDR2 (germline): SGHRS, YFSETQ. Deletions cut 0 bases from V and 7 bases from J, with 5 bases between. The CDR3 totals 12 residues. Assay used: immunoSEQ multiplex PCR; TCRdb lists only in-frame clones, some missing. The sample has some 150,000 clones; 65% to 90% are singletons. The sequence was collected from an adult who received the MenACWY meningococcal vaccine as a control. V and J are TRBV5-1 and TRBJ2-1; D is unclear. The starting material was peripheral blood, obtained 28 days after the second dose of the MenACWY control vaccine. The CDR3 here is CASSLALNEQFF. The CDR3 DNA reads as TGCGCCAGCAGCTTGGCCCTAAATGAGCAGTTCTTC.